Given below is one TCR beta chain in context. The antigen remains undetermined. These data originate in a study of OX40 agonist ivuxolimab in advanced cancers. Broader study findings: Doses of 0.1 to 3.0 mg/kg were accompanied by clonal expansion of CD4+ and CD8+ blood T cells by week 6.

Using immunoSEQ multiplex PCR, the repertoire was profiled, and TCRdb retains in-frame clones only, with some absent. Here the sample spans more than 55,000 clones, approximately 90% being singletons. Germline assignment: CDR1 SGHRS and CDR2 YFSETQ. J lost 3 bases, V lost 3 bases, and 7 bases had no gene match. The CDR3 covers 15 residues. The gene calls are TRBV5-1 and TRBJ2-5; 8 positions match TRBD2. The origin of this receptor is an adult with an advanced solid tumor such as melanoma, head and neck, liver or kidney cancer. Sequenced material: CD4+ or CD8+ T cells sorted from blood, taken in a trial of the OX40 agonist ivuxolimab. CDR3 loop: CASSSGGGPEETQYF. The CDR3 DNA follows: TGCGCCAGCAGCTCGGGAGGGGGACCGGAAGAGACCCAGTACTTC.